Listed below are T cell receptor beta chains from one sample, sequenced in a study of human T cells and chemical hapten exposure. TCRdb reprocessed the RACE reads with MiXCR, giving one entry per CDR3 protein. The table has approximately 90,000 distinct CDR3 sequences, about 11% seen once. The sequenced sample was whole blood, obtained in connection with sensitization to the hapten diphenylcyclopropenone (DPC). Receptors originate from a man aged 35 to 55 with alopecia areata. Some clones in this sample may be carry-over from other donors' samples. CDR3s include the opening cysteine and the closing phenylalanine or tryptophan. A D gene is named only where the DNA matches it firmly. Size is stated for part of the rows, as once, few or many counts, or as a class when the clone is expanded.

j_gene,v_gene,d_gene,abundance,CDR3aa,CDR3nt
TRBJ1-6,TRBV30,NA,few,CAWSVRGGSYNSPLHF,TGTGCCTGGAGTGTACGAGGGGGTTCCTATAATTCACCCCTCCACTTT
TRBJ2-1,TRBV7-9,TRBD2,NA,CASLKLAGGYGNEQFF,TGTGCCAGCCTGAAGCTAGCGGGAGGGTACGGTAATGAGCAGTTCTTC
TRBJ2-1,TRBV30,NA,NA,CAGGFGYNEQFF,TGTGCCGGGGGATTTGGATACAATGAGCAGTTCTTC
TRBJ1-1,TRBV7-9,NA,many,CASSNSREGGMNTEAFF,TGTGCCAGCAGCAACTCCCGAGAAGGCGGCATGAACACTGAAGCTTTCTTT
TRBJ2-3,TRBV12-3/TRBV12-4,TRBD1,NA,CASSPGTGRGTDTQYF,TGTGCCAGCAGTCCTGGGACAGGGCGGGGCACAGATACGCAGTATTTT
TRBJ2-7,TRBV10-3,TRBD1,NA,CAISPGMTGAHEQYF,TGTGCCATCAGCCCCGGAATGACAGGGGCCCACGAGCAGTACTTC
TRBJ2-7,TRBV28,NA,many,CASSLGLAPYEQYF,TGTGCCAGCAGTTTAGGGCTAGCTCCCTACGAGCAGTACTTC
TRBJ2-1,TRBV6-2/TRBV6-3,TRBD2,NA,CASRPSGRTYNEQFF,TGTGCCAGCAGACCTAGCGGGCGCACATACAATGAGCAGTTCTTC
TRBJ2-3,TRBV12-3/TRBV12-4,TRBD2,NA,CASKASGSDTQYF,TGTGCCAGCAAAGCTAGCGGGAGTGATACGCAGTATTTT
TRBJ2-3,TRBV28,NA,NA,CASEPGEVDTQYF,TGTGCCAGCGAGCCAGGAGAAGTAGATACGCAGTATTTT
TRBJ1-1,TRBV10-3,NA,NA,CAISQQGPNTEAFF,TGTGCCATCAGTCAACAGGGACCGAACACTGAAGCTTTCTTT
TRBJ1-1,TRBV18,NA,few,CASSPETLRTEAFF,TGTGCCAGCTCACCGGAGACACTAAGGACTGAAGCTTTCTTT
TRBJ1-5,TRBV5-1,NA,many,CASSLEGGGNQPQHF,TGCGCCAGCAGCTTGGAAGGGGGAGGCAATCAGCCCCAGCATTTT
TRBJ2-3,TRBV6-5,TRBD1,NA,CASSYQGAASTDTQYF,TGTGCCAGCAGTTACCAGGGGGCGGCGAGCACAGATACGCAGTATTTT
TRBJ2-2,TRBV3-1,NA,few,CASSHSGTRNTGELFF,TGTGCCAGCAGCCATTCCGGGACCCGGAACACCGGGGAGCTGTTTTTT
TRBJ2-3,TRBV24-1,TRBD1,few,CATSDPDRGLADTQYF,TGTGCCACCAGTGATCCGGACAGGGGGTTGGCAGATACGCAGTATTTT
TRBJ1-5,TRBV4-3,NA,NA,CASSHAGVGQPQHF,TGCGCCAGCAGCCACGCAGGGGTCGGGCAGCCCCAGCATTTT
TRBJ1-5,TRBV12-3/TRBV12-4,NA,few,CASSFSSNQPQHF,TGTGCCAGCAGTTTTAGTAGCAATCAGCCCCAGCATTTT
TRBJ1-3,TRBV6-2/TRBV6-3,NA,NA,CASQRTAGNTIYF,TGTGCCAGCCAGAGGACAGCCGGAAACACCATATATTTT
TRBJ2-7,TRBV30,NA,few,CAWIPYTNSYEQYF,TGTGCCTGGATTCCTTACACGAATTCCTACGAGCAGTACTTC
TRBJ2-7,TRBV20-1,NA,few,CSAVRSWANEQYF,TGCAGTGCTGTGCGCTCGTGGGCCAACGAGCAGTACTTC
TRBJ2-1,TRBV7-3,TRBD2,NA,CASSPSGSSNEQFF,TGTGCCAGCAGTCCTAGCGGGAGCAGTAATGAGCAGTTCTTC
TRBJ1-2,TRBV9,NA,many,CASSGWDRYGKANYGYTF,TGTGCCAGCAGCGGTTGGGACCGGTACGGCAAAGCTAACTATGGCTACACCTTC
TRBJ2-3,TRBV4-3,NA,NA,CASSQDQPTDTQYF,TGCGCCAGCAGCCAAGACCAGCCCACAGATACGCAGTATTTT
TRBJ1-5,TRBV24-1,NA,many,CATSDLSQNQPQHF,TGTGCCACCAGTGATTTGTCACAGAATCAGCCCCAGCATTTT
TRBJ2-3,TRBV19,TRBD1,NA,CASRNPGQGSKDTQYF,TGTGCCAGTAGAAACCCCGGACAGGGTAGTAAAGATACGCAGTATTTT
TRBJ1-5,TRBV30,NA,NA,CAWSGGDNQPQHF,TGTGCCTGGAGTGGGGGAGACAATCAGCCCCAGCATTTT
TRBJ1-5,TRBV5-1,TRBD1,many,CASSLQGAQGQPQHF,TGCGCCAGCAGCTTACAGGGGGCGCAAGGTCAGCCCCAGCATTTT
TRBJ2-3,TRBV7-8,TRBD2,NA,CASSQRRARTSGGLGQYF,TGTGCCAGCAGCCAAAGGCGGGCGCGGACTAGCGGGGGATTGGGGCAGTATTTT
TRBJ2-3,TRBV20-1,NA,many,CSAGKGGVSDTQYF,TGCAGTGCTGGAAAAGGCGGGGTGTCAGATACGCAGTATTTT